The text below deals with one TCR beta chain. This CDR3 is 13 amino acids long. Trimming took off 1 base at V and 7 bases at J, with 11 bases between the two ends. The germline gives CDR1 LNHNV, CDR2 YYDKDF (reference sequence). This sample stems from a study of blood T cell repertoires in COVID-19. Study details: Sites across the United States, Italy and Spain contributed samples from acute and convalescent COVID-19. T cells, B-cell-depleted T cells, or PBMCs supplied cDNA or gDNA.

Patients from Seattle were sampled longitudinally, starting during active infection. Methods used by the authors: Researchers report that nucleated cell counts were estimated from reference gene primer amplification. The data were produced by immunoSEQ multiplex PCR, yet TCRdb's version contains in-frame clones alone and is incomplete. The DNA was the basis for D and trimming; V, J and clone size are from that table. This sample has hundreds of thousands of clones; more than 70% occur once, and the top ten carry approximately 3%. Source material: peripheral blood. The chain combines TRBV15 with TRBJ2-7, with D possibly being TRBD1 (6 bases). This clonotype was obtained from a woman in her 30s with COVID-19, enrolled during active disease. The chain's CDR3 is CATSRADSWEQYF. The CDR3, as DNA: TGTGCCACCAGCAGAGCGGACAGCTGGGAGCAGTACTTC.